This is a list of T cell receptor beta chains from one sample in a study of CD8+ T cells in alopecia areata. The assay was immunoSEQ multiplex PCR, and TCRdb's table has in-frame clones only and misses some. Among over 110,000 clones listed, approximately 51% were seen once. The sample consisted of CD4+ T cells sorted from blood, taken at week 0. These receptors all come from a human donor with alopecia areata. The CDR3 runs from the conserved cysteine through the conserved F or W. The order of the fields is CDR3 length, J gene, D gene, clone size, V gene, CDR3 DNA, CDR3 protein. The D gene is left open where the match is weak. Clone sizes are given selectively: once, few, many, or a class where the clone is expanded.

>15|TRBJ2-5|.|.|TRBV6-5
TGTGCCAGCAGTTACGGGCTAGCGCAAAAAGAGACCCAGTACTTC
CASSYGLAQKETQYF
>11|TRBJ1-4|.|few|TRBV5-1
TGCGCCAGCAGCTACGATGAAAAACTGTTTTTT
CASSYDEKLFF
>13|TRBJ2-1|.|.|TRBV7-2
TGTGCCAGCAGCCCCCCGGGGGCGAACTGGCAGTTCTTC
CASSPPGANWQFF
>14|TRBJ1-5|.|.|TRBV5-1
TGCGCCAGCAGCTTGTGGGGCAGAGATCAGCCCCAGCATTTT
CASSLWGRDQPQHF
>15|TRBJ2-1|.|.|TRBV6-4
TGTGCCAGCAGTGACCTGACTAGTGATATAGGTGAGCAGTTCTTC
CASSDLTSDIGEQFF
>15|TRBJ2-5|TRBD1|.|TRBV29-1
TGCAGCGTAGCTACAGGGGGTAGGAGTCAAGAGACCCAGTACTTC
CSVATGGRSQETQYF
>13|TRBJ1-5|TRBD1|.|TRBV29-1
TGCAGCGTTGGGGACAGGGGCGATCAGCCCCAGCATTTT
CSVGDRGDQPQHF
>11|TRBJ2-1|TRBD2|.|TRBV10-3
TGTGCCTTGAAGCGGGAGAATGAGCAGTTCTTC
CALKRENEQFF
>14|TRBJ2-5|.|few|TRBV13
TGTGCCAGCAGCTTAGTTAGTGTTCGGGAGACCCAGTACTTC
CASSLVSVRETQYF
>15|TRBJ2-1|TRBD2|.|TRBV9
TGTGCCAGCAGCGTAGGGACTAGCGGGTACAATGAGCAGTTCTTC
CASSVGTSGYNEQFF
>13|TRBJ1-5|TRBD1|.|TRBV29-1
TGCAGCGGGTCGACAGGGAGAGGTCAGCCCCAGCATTTT
CSGSTGRGQPQHF
>16|TRBJ2-2|.|.|TRBV23-1
TGCGCCAGCAGTCCCAACTTAAGGGGATCCGCCGGGGAGCTGTTTTTT
CASSPNLRGSAGELFF
>15|TRBJ2-4|.|.|TRBV11-2
TGTGCCAGCAGCTTTCAGGGGCAGGAATACAACATTCAGTACTTC
CASSFQGQEYNIQYF
>15|TRBJ2-2|.|.|TRBV7-8
TGTGCCAGCATCCAGCTGGTGGGGAACACCGGGGAGCTGTTTTTT
CASIQLVGNTGELFF
>13|TRBJ2-5|.|.|TRBV13
TGTGCCAGCAGCCCGGGCACCCGGAAGACCCAGTACTTC
CASSPGTRKTQYF
>14|TRBJ2-7|.|.|TRBV29-1
TGCAGCGTTGAATCGTACAGCGGGTCCTACGAGCAGTACTTC
CSVESYSGSYEQYF
>14|TRBJ2-3|.|.|TRBV7-2
TGTGCCAGCAGCCGCAGAGCGAATACAGATACGCAGTATTTT
CASSRRANTDTQYF
>14|TRBJ2-5|.|.|TRBV5-1
TGCGCCAGCAGCTTGGTGCAGGGCATGAAGACCCAGTACTTC
CASSLVQGMKTQYF
>17|TRBJ2-7|TRBD2|few|TRBV4-1
TGCGCCAGCAGCCAACAACGGGAGGCAGGTCCTTCGTACGAGCAGTACTTC
CASSQQREAGPSYEQYF
>14|TRBJ2-2|.|.|TRBV6-6
TGTGCCAGCAGGTTGCGGGAGAACACCGGGGAGCTGTTTTTT
CASRLRENTGELFF
>14|TRBJ2-1|TRBD2|many|TRBV7-9
TGTGCGACTAGTCTAGCGGGGCCTTACAATGAGCAGTTCTTC
CATSLAGPYNEQFF
>15|TRBJ2-5|.|once|TRBV30
TGTGCCTGGAGATATCTGACAGGACCGAAGTTTTCCCAGTACTTC
CAWRYLTGPKFSQYF
>15|TRBJ1-3|.|.|TRBV4-1
TGCGCCAGCAGCCAAGAGGGCAGGGTGACAAACACCATATATTTT
CASSQEGRVTNTIYF
>13|TRBJ1-1|TRBD1|.|TRBV14
TGTGCCAGCAGCTGGGACAGGGCCACTGAAGCTTTCTTT
CASSWDRATEAFF